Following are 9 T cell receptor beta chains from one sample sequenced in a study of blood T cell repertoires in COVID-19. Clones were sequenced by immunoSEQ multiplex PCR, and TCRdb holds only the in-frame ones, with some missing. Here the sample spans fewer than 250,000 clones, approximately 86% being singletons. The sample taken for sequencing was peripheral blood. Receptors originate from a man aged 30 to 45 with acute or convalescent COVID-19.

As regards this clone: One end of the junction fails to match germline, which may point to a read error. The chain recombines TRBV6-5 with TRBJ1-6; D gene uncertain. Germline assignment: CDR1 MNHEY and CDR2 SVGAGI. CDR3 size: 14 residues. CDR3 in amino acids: CGIQVLSYNSPLHF. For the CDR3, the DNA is TGCGGAATTCAGGTCCTCTCCTATAATTCACCCCTCCACTTT.

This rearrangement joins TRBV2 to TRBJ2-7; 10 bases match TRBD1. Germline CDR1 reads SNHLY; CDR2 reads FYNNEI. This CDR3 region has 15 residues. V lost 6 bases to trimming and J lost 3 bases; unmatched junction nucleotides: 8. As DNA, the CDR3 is TGTGCCAGCAGAGGATCCCGGGACAGGGGCTACGAGCAGTACTTC. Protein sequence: CASRGSRDRGYEQYF.

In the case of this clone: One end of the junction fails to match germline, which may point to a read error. CDR3 in amino acids: CASNLALASGELFF. For the CDR3, the DNA is TGTGCCAGCAACTTAGCCCTAGCCTCCGGGGAGCTGTTTTTT. The chain is built from TRBV7-9 and TRBJ2-2; TRBD2 is a possible D gene (5 bases). The germline gives CDR1 SEHNR, CDR2 FQNEAQ (reference sequence). CDR3 size: 14 residues.

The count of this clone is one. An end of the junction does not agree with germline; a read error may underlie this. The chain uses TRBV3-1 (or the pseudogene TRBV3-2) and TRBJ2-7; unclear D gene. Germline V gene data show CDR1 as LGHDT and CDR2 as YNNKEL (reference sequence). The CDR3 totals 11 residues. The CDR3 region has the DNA TGTGCCAGCAGCCAAGTAAACTCAATCCACTTC. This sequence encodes CASSQVNSIHF.

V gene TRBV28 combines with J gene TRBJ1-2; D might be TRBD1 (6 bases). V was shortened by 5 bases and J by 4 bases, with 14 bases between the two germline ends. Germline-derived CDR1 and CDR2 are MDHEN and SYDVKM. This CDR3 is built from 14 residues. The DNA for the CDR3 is TGTGCCAGCAGTGAGACAGGCTCCCTCTATGGCTACACCTTC. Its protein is CASSETGSLYGYTF.

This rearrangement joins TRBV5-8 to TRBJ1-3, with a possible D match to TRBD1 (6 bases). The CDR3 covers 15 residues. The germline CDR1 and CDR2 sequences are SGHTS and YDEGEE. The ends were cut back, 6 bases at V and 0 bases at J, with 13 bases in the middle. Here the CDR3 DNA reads TGTGCCAGCACGGGGGGGGGACACTCTGGAAACACCATATATTTT. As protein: CASTGGGHSGNTIYF.

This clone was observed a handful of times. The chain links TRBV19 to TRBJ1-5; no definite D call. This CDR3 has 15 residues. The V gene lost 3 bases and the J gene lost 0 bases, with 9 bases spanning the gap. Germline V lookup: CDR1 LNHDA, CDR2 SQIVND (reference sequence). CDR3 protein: CASSMQTNSNQPQHF. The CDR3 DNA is TGTGCCAGTAGTATGCAGACAAATAGCAATCAGCCCCAGCATTTT.

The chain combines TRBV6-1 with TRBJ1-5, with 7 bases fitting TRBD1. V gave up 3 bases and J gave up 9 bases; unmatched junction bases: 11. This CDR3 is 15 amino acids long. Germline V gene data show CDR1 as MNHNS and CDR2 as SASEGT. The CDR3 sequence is CASSDWTGSGWPQHF. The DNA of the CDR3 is TGTGCCAGCAGTGATTGGACAGGCAGCGGTTGGCCCCAGCATTTT.

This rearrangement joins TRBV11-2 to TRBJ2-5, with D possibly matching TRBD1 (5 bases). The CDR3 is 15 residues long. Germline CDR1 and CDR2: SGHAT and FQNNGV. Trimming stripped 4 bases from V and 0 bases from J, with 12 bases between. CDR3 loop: CASSSIKGHQETQYF. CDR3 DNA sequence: TGTGCCAGCAGCTCCATAAAGGGGCACCAAGAGACCCAGTACTTC.